This TCR beta chain was sequenced in a study of patients and donors after allogeneic stem cell transplantation. Each CDR3 protein is one row after TCRdb ran MiXCR on the RT-PCR reads. In the table there are about 39,000 distinct CDR3 sequences, roughly 29% of which are singletons. CDR1 and CDR2 from the germline V gene are SSHAT and FNYEAQ (reference sequence). The CDR3 is 14 residues long. As to this clonotype: An end of the junction differs from the germline gene, which may be a read error.

What was sequenced was blood, either unsorted or a sorted T cell fraction (not recorded which). The chain uses TRBV7-7 and TRBJ2-5, with a tentative D call TRBD2 (6 bases). This clonotype was obtained from a human donor who was either an allogeneic HSCT recipient or a stem cell or donor lymphocyte infusion donor (not recorded which). It is not recorded whose cells these are; they may come from a transplant donor. In DNA form, the CDR3 reads TGTGCTAGCAGCCCCTTGGGCGGGATAGAGACCCAGTACTTC. It specifies CASSPLGGIETQYF.